Listed below are T cell receptor beta chains from one sample, sequenced in a study of blood T cell repertoires in COVID-19. Assay: immunoSEQ multiplex PCR; the TCRdb copy retains only in-frame clones and omits some. In the table there are about 480,000 clones, about 91% of which are singletons. The material sequenced was peripheral blood. The receptor set was obtained from a young man with COVID-19, enrolled during active disease. Both conserved end residues are part of each CDR3. Fields, in order: J gene, V gene, D gene, clone size, CDR3 protein, CDR3 DNA. The D gene is left open where the match is weak. Expanded clones get a size class; other rows say once, few or many, or leave the size out.

>TRBJ1-5|TRBV5-5|NA|NA
CASSLMTDHQPQHF
TGTGCCAGCAGCTTGATGACTGATCATCAGCCCCAGCATTTT
>TRBJ2-1|TRBV6-5|NA|NA
CASSQRLQNEQFF
TGTGCCAGCAGTCAACGACTCCAGAATGAGCAGTTCTTC
>TRBJ2-3|TRBV24-1|NA|NA
CATSDLQDNTDTQYF
TGTGCCACCAGTGATTTGCAGGACAACACAGATACGCAGTATTTT
>TRBJ2-3|TRBV7-8|TRBD2|NA
CASSTGGTSGGSDTQYF
TGTGCCAGCAGCACCGGTGGGACTAGCGGGGGTTCAGATACGCAGTATTTT
>TRBJ2-7|TRBV11-3|TRBD1|NA
CASSVGTVREQYF
TGTGCCAGCAGCGTCGGGACAGTACGCGAGCAGTACTTC
>TRBJ2-2|TRBV5-4|TRBD1|NA
CATTRTGNTGELFF
TGTGCCACGACTCGGACAGGGAACACCGGGGAGCTGTTTTTT
>TRBJ2-3|TRBV7-9|TRBD2|NA
CASFTSPGGSDTQYF
TGTGCCAGCTTCACTTCCCCGGGAGGATCAGATACGCAGTATTTT
>TRBJ2-1|TRBV2|TRBD2|NA
CASSGRGSSYNEQFF
TGTGCCAGCAGCGGGCGCGGGAGCTCCTACAATGAGCAGTTCTTC
>TRBJ2-7|TRBV6-5|TRBD2|few
CASSYASGASYEQYF
TGTGCCAGCAGTTACGCCAGCGGGGCTTCCTACGAGCAGTACTTC
>TRBJ2-3|TRBV18|TRBD2|NA
CASSLLLAGGTMGTDTQYF
TGTGCCAGCTCACTCCTGCTGGCGGGGGGGACCATGGGCACAGATACGCAGTATTTT
>TRBJ1-2|TRBV27|NA|NA
CASTSAGDYGYTF
TGTGCCAGCACCTCGGCAGGGGACTATGGCTACACCTTC
>TRBJ2-5|TRBV11-3|NA|NA
CASSGRDSQETQYF
TGTGCCAGCAGCGGGCGGGACAGCCAAGAGACCCAGTACTTC
>TRBJ1-2|TRBV23-1|TRBD1|NA
CASSQSQGACYGYTF
TGCGCCAGCAGTCAATCTCAGGGGGCGTGCTATGGCTACACCTTC
>TRBJ1-5|TRBV30|NA|NA
CAWSVYGGQPQHF
TGTGCCTGGAGTGTTTATGGGGGGCAGCCCCAGCATTTT
>TRBJ2-5|TRBV7-9|NA|NA
CASSAIQETQYF
TGTGCCAGCAGCGCGATACAAGAGACCCAGTACTTC
>TRBJ1-1|TRBV10-3|NA|NA
CAIMGAAAEAFF
TGTGCCATCATGGGAGCGGCCGCTGAAGCTTTCTTT
>TRBJ1-5|TRBV6-5|NA|NA
CASSFDDKQPQHF
TGTGCCAGCAGTTTCGACGACAAGCAGCCCCAGCATTTT
>TRBJ1-2|TRBV2|NA|NA
CASSEGETANGYTF
TGTGCCAGCAGCGAGGGTGAAACGGCAAATGGCTACACCTTC
>TRBJ2-5|TRBV6-5|NA|NA
CASSRYGQETQYF
TGTGCCAGCAGCCGATACGGGCAAGAGACCCAGTACTTC
>TRBJ2-6|TRBV30|NA|NA
CARQVSGANVLTF
TGTGCCCGGCAGGTCTCTGGGGCCAACGTCCTGACTTTC
>TRBJ2-2|TRBV20-1|TRBD2|few
CSASLAGGPGELFF
TGCAGTGCTAGTTTAGCGGGAGGCCCCGGGGAGCTGTTTTTT
>TRBJ2-3|TRBV2|NA|NA
CASTGKSTQYF
TGTGCCAGCACGGGGAAATCCACGCAGTATTTT
>TRBJ1-4|TRBV29-1|NA|NA
CSVQDEKLFF
TGCAGCGTACAGGATGAAAAACTGTTTTTT
>TRBJ2-4|TRBV5-5|NA|NA
CASSSPVLGARTNIQYF
TGTGCCAGCAGCTCCCCGGTTTTGGGGGCCCGTACGAACATTCAGTACTTC
>TRBJ2-5|TRBV18|TRBD1|once
CASSPRTGGEETQYF
TGTGCCAGCTCACCAAGGACAGGGGGCGAGGAGACCCAGTACTTC
>TRBJ1-2|TRBV5-1|NA|NA
CASSLGQNPNYGYTF
TGCGCCAGCAGCTTGGGGCAGAACCCTAACTATGGCTACACCTTC
>TRBJ2-7|TRBV2|TRBD1|NA
CASSPTGGGYEQYF
TGTGCCAGCAGTCCCACAGGGGGCGGCTACGAGCAGTACTTC
>TRBJ2-3|TRBV5-4|TRBD2|few
CASSLRRAGTDTQYF
TGTGCCAGCAGCTTGCGGCGAGCGGGGACAGATACGCAGTATTTT
>TRBJ2-1|TRBV9|TRBD2|NA
CASSATGTSNEQFF
TGTGCCAGCAGCGCCACCGGGACTAGCAATGAGCAGTTCTTC
>TRBJ1-4|TRBV5-1|NA|NA
CASSSGQITNEKLFF
TGCGCCAGCAGCTCCGGACAGATAACTAATGAAAAACTGTTTTTT
>TRBJ1-3|TRBV4-1|NA|few
CASSQDPPSSGNTIYF
TGCGCCAGCAGCCAAGATCCACCCAGCTCTGGAAACACCATATATTTT
>TRBJ2-7|TRBV21-1|NA|NA
CASSKKRREGSYEQYF
TGTGCCAGCAGCAAAAAGCGGCGGGAGGGCTCATACGAGCAGTACTTC
>TRBJ2-7|TRBV5-1|TRBD2|NA
CASSSESGSTYEQYF
TGCGCCAGCAGCTCCGAAAGCGGGAGTACATACGAGCAGTACTTC